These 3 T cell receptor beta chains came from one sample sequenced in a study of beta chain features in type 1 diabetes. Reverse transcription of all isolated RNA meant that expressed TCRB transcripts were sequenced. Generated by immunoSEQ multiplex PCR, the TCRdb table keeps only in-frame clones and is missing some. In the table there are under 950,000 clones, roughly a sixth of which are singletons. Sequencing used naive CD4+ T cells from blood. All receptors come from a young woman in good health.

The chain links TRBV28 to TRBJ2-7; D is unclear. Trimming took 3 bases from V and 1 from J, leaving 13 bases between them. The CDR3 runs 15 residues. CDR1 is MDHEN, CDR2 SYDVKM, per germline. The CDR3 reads CASSFARGISYEQYF. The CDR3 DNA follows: TGTGCCAGCAGTTTTGCCCGTGGCATATCCTACGAGCAGTACTTC.

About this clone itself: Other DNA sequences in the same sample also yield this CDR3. The CDR3 here is CASSLGQNQPQHF. CDR3 DNA: TGCGCCAGCAGCTTGGGCCAGAATCAGCCCCAGCATTTT. The rearrangement joins TRBV5-1 to TRBJ1-5; D remains unclear. The V end lost 0 bases, the J end lost 4 bases, and 5 bases lay between the germline ends. Germline lookup yields CDR1 SGHRS and CDR2 YFSETQ. The CDR3 runs 13 residues.

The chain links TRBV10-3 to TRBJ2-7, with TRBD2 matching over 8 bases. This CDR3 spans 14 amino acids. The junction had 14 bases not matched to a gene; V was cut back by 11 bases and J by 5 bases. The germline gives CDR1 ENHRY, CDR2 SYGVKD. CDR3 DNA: TGTGCCGCGGGCCCAAGCGGGAGAAAGGACGAGCAGTACTTC. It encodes CAAGPSGRKDEQYF.